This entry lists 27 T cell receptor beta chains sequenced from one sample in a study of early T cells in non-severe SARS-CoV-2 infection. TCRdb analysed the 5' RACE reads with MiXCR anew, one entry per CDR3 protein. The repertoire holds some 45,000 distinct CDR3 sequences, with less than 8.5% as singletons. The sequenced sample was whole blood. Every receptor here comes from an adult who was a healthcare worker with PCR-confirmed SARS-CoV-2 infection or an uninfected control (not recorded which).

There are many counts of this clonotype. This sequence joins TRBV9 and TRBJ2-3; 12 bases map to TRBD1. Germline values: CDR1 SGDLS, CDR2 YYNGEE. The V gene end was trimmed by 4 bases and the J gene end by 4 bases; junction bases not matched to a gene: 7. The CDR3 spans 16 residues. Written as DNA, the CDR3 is TGTGCCAGCAGCCCACGGGACAGGGGGCAGGCAGATACGCAGTATTTT. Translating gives CASSPRDRGQADTQYF.

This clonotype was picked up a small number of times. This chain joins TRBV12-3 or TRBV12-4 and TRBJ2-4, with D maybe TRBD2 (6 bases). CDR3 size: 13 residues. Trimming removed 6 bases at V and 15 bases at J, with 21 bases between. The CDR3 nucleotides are TGTGCCAGCAGGGCCCCGGGACTTTTCACTTGGTACTTC. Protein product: CASRAPGLFTWYF.

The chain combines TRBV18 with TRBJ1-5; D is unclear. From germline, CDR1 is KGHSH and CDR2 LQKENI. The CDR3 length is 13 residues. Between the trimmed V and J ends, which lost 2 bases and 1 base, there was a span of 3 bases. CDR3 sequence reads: CASSPDSNQPQHF. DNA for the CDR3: TGTGCCAGCTCACCAGACAGCAATCAGCCCCAGCATTTT.

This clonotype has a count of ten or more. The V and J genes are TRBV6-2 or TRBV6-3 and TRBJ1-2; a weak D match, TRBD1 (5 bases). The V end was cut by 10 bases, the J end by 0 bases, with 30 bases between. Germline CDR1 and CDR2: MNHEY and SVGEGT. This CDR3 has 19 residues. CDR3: CAILSSLGNRPASNYGYTF. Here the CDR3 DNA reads TGTGCCATCCTATCCTCGCTCGGGAACAGGCCAGCATCTAACTATGGCTACACCTTC.

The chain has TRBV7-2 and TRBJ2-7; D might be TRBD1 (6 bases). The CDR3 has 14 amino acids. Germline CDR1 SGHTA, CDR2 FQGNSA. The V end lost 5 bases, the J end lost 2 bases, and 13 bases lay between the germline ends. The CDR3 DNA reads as TGTGCCAGCAGCAACGTCGACAGGACCTACGAGCAGTACTTC. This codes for CASSNVDRTYEQYF.

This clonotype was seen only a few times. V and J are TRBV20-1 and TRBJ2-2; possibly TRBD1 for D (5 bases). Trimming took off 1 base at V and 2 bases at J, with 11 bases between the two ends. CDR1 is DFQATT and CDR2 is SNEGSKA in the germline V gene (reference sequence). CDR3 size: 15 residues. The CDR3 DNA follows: TGCAGTGCTAGAGTTAGGGGCGGAAACACCGGGGAGCTGTTTTTT. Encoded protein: CSARVRGGNTGELFF.

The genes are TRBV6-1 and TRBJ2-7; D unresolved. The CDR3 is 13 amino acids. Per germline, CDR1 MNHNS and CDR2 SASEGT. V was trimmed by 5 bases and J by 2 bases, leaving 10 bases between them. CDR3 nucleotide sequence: TGTGCCAGCAGTCTAAGGACGGCCTACGAGCAGTACTTC. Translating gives CASSLRTAYEQYF.

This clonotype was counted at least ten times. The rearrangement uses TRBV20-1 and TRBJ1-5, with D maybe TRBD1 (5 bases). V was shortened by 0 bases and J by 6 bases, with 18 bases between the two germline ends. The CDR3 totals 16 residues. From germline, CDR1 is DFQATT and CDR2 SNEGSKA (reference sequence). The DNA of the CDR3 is TGCAGTGCTAGAGATAGGTACAGGCGCTTGAGTCAGCCCCAGCATTTT. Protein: CSARDRYRRLSQPQHF.

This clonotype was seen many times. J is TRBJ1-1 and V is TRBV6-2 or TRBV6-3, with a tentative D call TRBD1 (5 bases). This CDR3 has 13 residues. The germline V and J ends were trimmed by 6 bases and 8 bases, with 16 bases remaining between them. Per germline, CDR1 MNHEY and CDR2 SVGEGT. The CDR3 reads CASRQGTLREAFF. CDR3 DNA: TGTGCCAGCAGACAAGGGACCCTAAGGGAAGCTTTCTTT.

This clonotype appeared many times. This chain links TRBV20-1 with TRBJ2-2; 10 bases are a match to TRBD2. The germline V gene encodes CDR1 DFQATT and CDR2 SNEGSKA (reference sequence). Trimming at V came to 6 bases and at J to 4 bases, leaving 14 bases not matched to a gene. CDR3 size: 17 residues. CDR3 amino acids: CSADHPTSGGVTGELFF. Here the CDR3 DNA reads TGCAGTGCGGATCATCCCACGAGCGGGGGGGTCACCGGGGAGCTGTTTTTT.

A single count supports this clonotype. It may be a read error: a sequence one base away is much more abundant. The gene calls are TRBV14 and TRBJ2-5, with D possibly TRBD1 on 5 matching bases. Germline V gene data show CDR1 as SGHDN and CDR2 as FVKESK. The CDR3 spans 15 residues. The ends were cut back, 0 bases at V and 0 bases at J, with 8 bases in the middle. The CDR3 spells CASSQEQENQETQYF. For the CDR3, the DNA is TGTGCCAGCAGCCAAGAACAGGAAAACCAAGAGACCCAGTACTTC.

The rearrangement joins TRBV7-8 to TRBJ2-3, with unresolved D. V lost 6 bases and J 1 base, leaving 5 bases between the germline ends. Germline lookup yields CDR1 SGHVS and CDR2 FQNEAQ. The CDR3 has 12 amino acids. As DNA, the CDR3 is TGTGCCAGCAGTGGGGGCACAGATACGCAGTATTTT. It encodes CASSGGTDTQYF.

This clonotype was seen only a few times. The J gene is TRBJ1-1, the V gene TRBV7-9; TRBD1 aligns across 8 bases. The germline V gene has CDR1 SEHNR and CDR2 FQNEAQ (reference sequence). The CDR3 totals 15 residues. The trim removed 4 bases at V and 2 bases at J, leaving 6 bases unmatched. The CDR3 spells CASSSRQGKNTEAFF. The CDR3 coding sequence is TGTGCCAGCAGCTCAAGACAGGGGAAAAACACTGAAGCTTTCTTT.

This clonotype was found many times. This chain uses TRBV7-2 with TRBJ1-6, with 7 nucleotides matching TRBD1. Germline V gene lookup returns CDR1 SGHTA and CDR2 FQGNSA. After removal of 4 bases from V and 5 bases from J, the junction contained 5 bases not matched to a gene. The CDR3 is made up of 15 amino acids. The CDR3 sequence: CASSWGQLDNSPLHF. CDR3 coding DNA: TGTGCCAGCAGCTGGGGACAGCTAGATAATTCACCCCTCCACTTT.

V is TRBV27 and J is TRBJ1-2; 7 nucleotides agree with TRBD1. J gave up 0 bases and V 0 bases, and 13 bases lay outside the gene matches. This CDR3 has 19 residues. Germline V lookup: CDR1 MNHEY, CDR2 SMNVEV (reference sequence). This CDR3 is CASSLSPRPGQGANYGYTF. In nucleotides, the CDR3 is TGTGCCAGCAGTTTATCTCCACGTCCTGGTCAGGGGGCTAACTATGGCTACACCTTC.

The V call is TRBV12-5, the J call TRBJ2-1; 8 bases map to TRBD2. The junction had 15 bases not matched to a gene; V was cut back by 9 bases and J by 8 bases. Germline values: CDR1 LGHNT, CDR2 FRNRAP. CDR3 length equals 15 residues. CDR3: CASSPAGGQSHEQFF. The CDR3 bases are TGTGCTAGCTCCCCTGCGGGGGGTCAGAGTCATGAGCAGTTCTTC.

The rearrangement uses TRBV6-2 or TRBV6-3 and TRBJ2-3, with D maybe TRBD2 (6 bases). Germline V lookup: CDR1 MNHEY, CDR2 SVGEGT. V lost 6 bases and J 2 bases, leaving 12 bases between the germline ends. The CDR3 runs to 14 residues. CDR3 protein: CASRKEGYTDTQYF. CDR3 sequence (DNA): TGTGCCAGCAGAAAGGAGGGCTACACAGATACGCAGTATTTT.

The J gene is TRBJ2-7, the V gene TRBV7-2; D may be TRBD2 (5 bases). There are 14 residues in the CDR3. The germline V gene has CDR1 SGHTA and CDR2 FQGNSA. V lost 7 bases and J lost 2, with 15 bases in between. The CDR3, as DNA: TGTGCCAGCATCCCCCGAGGCGGGCCCTACGAGCAGTACTTC. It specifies CASIPRGGPYEQYF.

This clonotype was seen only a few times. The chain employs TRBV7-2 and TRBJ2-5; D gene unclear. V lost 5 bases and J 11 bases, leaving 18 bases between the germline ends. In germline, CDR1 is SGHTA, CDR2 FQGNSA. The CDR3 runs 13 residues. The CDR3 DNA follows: TGTGCCAGCAGCCTGTTTGGTTATGGCCTACAGTACTTC. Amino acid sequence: CASSLFGYGLQYF.

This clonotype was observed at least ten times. The CDR3 protein is CASRSTSGGAKWGTDTQYF. The DNA of the CDR3 is TGTGCCAGCCGGTCGACTAGCGGGGGGGCAAAGTGGGGCACAGATACGCAGTATTTT. V is TRBV28 and J is TRBJ2-3; 14 bases line up with TRBD2. Germline loops: CDR1 MDHEN, CDR2 SYDVKM. The CDR3 extends over 19 amino acids. Germline trimming cut 8 bases from V and 1 base from J; bases unmatched to any gene: 14. The full variable domain, in which reference TRBV28 and TRBJ2-3 provide the parts outside the CDR3, is DVKVTQSSRYLVKRTGEKVFLECVQDMDHENMFWYRQDPGLGLRLIYFSYDVKMKEKGDIPEGYSVSREKKERFSLILESASTNQTSMYLCASRSTSGGAKWGTDTQYFGPGTRLTVL.

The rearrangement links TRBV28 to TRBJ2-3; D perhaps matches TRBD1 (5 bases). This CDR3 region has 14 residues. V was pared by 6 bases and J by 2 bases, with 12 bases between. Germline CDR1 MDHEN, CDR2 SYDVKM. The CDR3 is CASSYQGITDTQYF. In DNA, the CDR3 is TGTGCCAGCAGCTACCAGGGTATCACAGATACGCAGTATTTT. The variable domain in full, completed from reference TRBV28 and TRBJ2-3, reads DVKVTQSSRYLVKRTGEKVFLECVQDMDHENMFWYRQDPGLGLRLIYFSYDVKMKEKGDIPEGYSVSREKKERFSLILESASTNQTSMYLCASSYQGITDTQYFGPGTRLTVL.

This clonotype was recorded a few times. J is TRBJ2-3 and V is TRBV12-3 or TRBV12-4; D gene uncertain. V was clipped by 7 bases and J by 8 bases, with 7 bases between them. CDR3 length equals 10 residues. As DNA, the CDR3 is TGTGCCAGCATGTCGGTTACGCAGTATTTT. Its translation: CASMSVTQYF.

The CDR3 nucleotides read TGTGCCAGCAGCCACCTTGGCGTCAGGGAGGTCGGGGAGACCCAGTACTTC. It translates to CASSHLGVREVGETQYF. This chain connects TRBV27 to TRBJ2-5; possible D gene TRBD2, 6 bases. Trimming stripped 6 bases from V and 5 bases from J, with 25 bases between. The CDR3 loop spans 17 amino acids. Germline loops: CDR1 MNHEY, CDR2 SMNVEV (reference sequence).

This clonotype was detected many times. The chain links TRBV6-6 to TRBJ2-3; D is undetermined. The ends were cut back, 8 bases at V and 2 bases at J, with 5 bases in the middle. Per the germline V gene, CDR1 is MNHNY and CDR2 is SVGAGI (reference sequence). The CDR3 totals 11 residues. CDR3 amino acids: CASLYTDTQYF. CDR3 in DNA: TGTGCCAGCCTTTACACAGATACGCAGTATTTT.

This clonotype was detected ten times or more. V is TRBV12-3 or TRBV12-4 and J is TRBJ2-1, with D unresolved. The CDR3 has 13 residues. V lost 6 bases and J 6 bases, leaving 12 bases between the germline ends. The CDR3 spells CASRSPRSNEQFF. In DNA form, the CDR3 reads TGTGCCAGCAGATCCCCGAGGAGCAATGAGCAGTTCTTC.

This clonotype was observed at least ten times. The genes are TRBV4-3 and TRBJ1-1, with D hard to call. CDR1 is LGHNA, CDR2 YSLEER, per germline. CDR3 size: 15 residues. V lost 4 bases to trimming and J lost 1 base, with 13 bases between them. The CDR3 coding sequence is TGCGCCAGCAGCCTCCTGGAGGGTTCGAACACTGAAGCTTTCTTT. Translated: CASSLLEGSNTEAFF.

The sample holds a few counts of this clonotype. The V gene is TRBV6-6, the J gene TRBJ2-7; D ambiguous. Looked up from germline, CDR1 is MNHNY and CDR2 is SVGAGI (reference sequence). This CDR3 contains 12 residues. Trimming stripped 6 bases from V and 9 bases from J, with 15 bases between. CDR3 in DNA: TGTGCCAGCAGCCCCGGCGCGGTCCTGCAGTACTTC. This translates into CASSPGAVLQYF.